This T cell receptor beta chain is drawn from a study of vaccination and CD4 T cells after COVID-19. Across the whole study: Collection of post-vaccine samples followed dose two by a median around 72 days, spanning a range of 14 to 241. Control cultures received a CEFX pool, an HIV-1 Nef pool, or no peptide.

In the case of this clonotype: Its cognate antigen is unknown. The junction does not match germline at one end; this may be a read error.

This CDR3 is 15 amino acids long. Looked up from germline, CDR1 is DFQATT and CDR2 is SNEGSKA (reference sequence). Sample treatment: roughly 10-day PBMC culture with coronavirus spike peptide pools or control peptides (ViraFEST assay). The Oncomine TCR Beta short-read assay was what sequenced the DNA obtained from cultured CD4+ T cells. The genomic DNA was obtained from cultured CD4+ T cells by extraction with the QIAamp micro DNA kit. One entry per CDR3 protein results from TCRdb running MiXCR on the PCR reads. The sample lists about 9,200 distinct CDR3 sequences, 51% occurring once. Material: CD4+ T cells from blood, cultured in vitro. The chain joins TRBV20-1 to TRBJ2-7; D is perhaps TRBD2 (6 bases). This sequence was found in a human donor who had recovered from COVID-19. Written as DNA, the CDR3 is TGCAGTGCTAGAGCACCGGGACGCGGGGCCCACGAGCAGAACTTC. This sequence encodes CSARAPGRGAHEQNF.